What follows describes a single T cell receptor beta chain. No antigen is known for it. Per-base quality was not reported, and no clone a single base away is much larger than it. Library preparation was by the immunoSEQ multiplex PCR assay. For the multiplex PCR, a mixture combining 60 forward primers for TCR Vbeta segments and 13 reverse primers for TCR Jbeta segments was used. The CDR3 region of rearranged TCR beta genes was amplified from genomic DNA with a multiplex PCR assay. The amplified TCR beta libraries were sequenced on the Illumina HiSeq System as 87-base-pair reads. The study's processing was this. Across the 670 or so repertoires, a later analysis counted roughly 84 million unique TCR beta chains, about 10 million of which were shared by at least two donors. Raw reads were error-corrected and collapsed into unique sequences with a nearest-neighbor algorithm that merged closely related sequences to remove PCR and sequencing errors. Alignment of CDR3 sequences to IMGT reference sequences was used to assign V, D and J gene segments. For a sequence to be retained, a match of at least six nucleotides to both a V gene segment and a J gene segment was required. A rearrangement was called productive if the CDR3 had no stop codons and remained in frame with V and J, and every other rearrangement was called non-productive. CDR3 was defined by IMGT convention, running from the second conserved V-encoded cysteine to the conserved J-encoded phenylalanine. Sequences without an unambiguous match to a single V gene segment were excluded from the earlier analysis of a few hundred of the donors. In an earlier analysis of approximately 560 of the donors, a V segment was called functional when productive rearrangements were above 56.7%, and segregating when the standard deviation between donors exceeded 5%. A statistical classification framework was built for diagnosing cytomegalovirus status from the catalog of TCR beta chain sequences. A later analysis assigned V and J genes by comparing TCR nucleotide sequences with IMGT/GENE-DB human TR gene sequences. A later analysis assigned CDR3 sequences and most-parsimonious VDJ recombination scenarios with the TCRdist pipeline. In a later analysis, each TCR beta chain was defined by its CDR3 amino acid sequence together with its V-gene family, and reads without a unique V-gene family were excluded. In a later analysis, around 600 highly shared, low-generation-probability nucleotide sequences were removed to address suspected cross-contamination and a sequencing artifact. In a later analysis, a clonal expansion index for each public chain was calculated from normalized within-repertoire ranks of inferred template counts. Generation probabilities in a later analysis came from a VDJ recombination model fitted to out-of-frame rearrangements, and those results were checked against IGoR. In a later analysis, hypergeometric tests were used to score TCR-TCR, TCR-HLA and TCR-CMV co-occurrence, with a repertoire-size bias correction applied to TCR pairs. False discovery rates were estimated in a later analysis by permuting HLA or CMV assignments 20 times. In a later analysis, co-occurring TCRs were grouped using DBSCAN, and TCRdist sequence similarity was added for clustering within HLA-allele-positive subsets. Repertoires with fewer than 30,000 or more than 120,000 public chains, plus five repertoires with anomalous nucleotide sharing, were excluded from co-occurrence clustering. TCRdb took over this immuneACCESS table, retaining in-frame rearrangements with V and J assigned. Such tables are incomplete; in checked studies, under half of the missing clones stem from an unresolved V gene, and the remainder is unexplained. Clonal size and the V and J genes are those of that table, whereas D and trimming came from the DNA. The sample table shows some 110,000 clones, and 70% to 85% are seen once. The biggest ten clones account for roughly 5% of the sample.

The data stem from a study of cytomegalovirus exposure and HLA in healthy donors (dated by TCRdb to 2015 to 2018). For context, the study as a whole: An earlier analysis of fewer than 750 of the donors reported over 250 Gb of sequence data and roughly 120 million unique TCR beta sequences obtained from about 179 million T cells. About 280 gigabases of sequencing data and around 85 million unique TCR sequences made up an early release that covered approximately 650 HLA-typed donors. Genome-wide SNP genotypes for about three fifths of the roughly 670 donors were used in a later genetic analysis, which treated that subset as a discovery cohort. Every discovery cohort repertoire had been produced on one sequencing platform. Donor age, sex, ethnicity and CMV serostatus were collected together with the repertoire data. The study combined high-throughput TCR immunosequencing, statistical association of individual TCRs with disease status, and machine learning to predict cytomegalovirus infection status. The later analysis used no new phenotypic data to find candidate immune exposures, relying instead on TCR beta sequences and their occurrence across donors. About 5 DR-DQ haplotypes were handled as single units for association and clustering, since linkage in the cohort was strong. A later analysis re-examined previously published TCR beta repertoires from roughly 720 donors and added high-resolution HLA genotyping to investigate patterns of TCR occurrence. An earlier analysis of approximately 580 of the donors used high-throughput TCR beta sequencing to judge whether each TCR beta V gene segment behaved as functional or pseudogenic. The number of donors typed differed by locus, with about 629-640 for A, B, C, DRB1 and DQB1, roughly 520 for DQA1, nearly 610 for DPA1, and around 460 for DPB1. The aim of the study was to test whether cataloging public T cell receptors could identify signatures of past pathogen exposure. The study used immunosequencing to profile the T cell repertoires of approximately 650 subjects and linked those repertoires to cytomegalovirus serostatus. Of the 350 to 450 genotyped donors, 75% to 85% were placed in the genetic ancestry cluster associated with self-reported Caucasian donors. Both class I and class II loci were covered by HLA typing, at four-digit resolution. Across around 400 genotyped donors of the cohort, an average of about 240,000 unique TCR beta nucleotide sequences per donor were sequenced, and around 19% of those sequences were non-productive. A separate validation cohort of 100 to 150 different subjects was used in addition to the roughly 700-subject first cohort. What the work shows at the level of the full study, not this receptor alone: Because counts were too low, approximately 15 rarely observed V segments, including chromosome 9 orphons, were excluded from the earlier analysis of fewer than 650 of the donors. In a later analysis, the rate of TCR association differed among HLA loci, with DRB1 alleles having the most associated TCRs and HLA-C alleles having the fewest. The only immune exposure information available for the cohort was CMV serostatus. A cluster of highly shared sequence variants was judged likely to represent a technical artifact of the sequencing pipeline. In a later analysis, HLA-associated TCR beta chains were found to be more clonally expanded and to have lower generation probabilities than equally common non-associated chains. Linkage disequilibrium might explain the correlated functional status among segregating V segments, but an unknown experimental factor could not be excluded. In a later genetic analysis, a missense DCLRE1C variant was associated with V-gene and J-gene trimming of TCR beta chains, and the association was replicated in an independent cohort. At a false discovery rate of 0.05, a later analysis linked about 16,000 TCR beta sequences to specific HLA alleles. It was suggested by the authors that the approach could potentially be generalized to other disease states and immunological phenotypes. Across donors, most TCR sequences were observed very rarely, whereas some public TCRs were present in many individuals. Because HLA typing was unavailable for some donors at each locus, only the typed subset was used in association tests. In a later analysis, most CMV-associated TCR beta chains were found to appear HLA-restricted, with HLA associations seemingly driven largely by CMV exposure. The classifier was reported to diagnose cytomegalovirus status with high specificity and sensitivity in both the original and validation cohorts. Several of the top co-occurrence clusters appeared to be linked to parvovirus B19, influenza, CMV and Epstein-Barr virus, according to a later analysis. The cohort was sequenced for TCR beta chains only, and without alpha or paired-chain data the features that could be detected were limited. An earlier analysis of some 560 of the donors showed that most TCR beta V segments appeared in productive rearrangements either about 87% or about 30% of the time, which broadly matched IMGT annotations. A further reported finding was that TCR beta sequences accurately predicted the HLA-A and HLA-B alleles for most subjects in the first cohort. Some IMGT-functional V segments, including TRBV6-2 and TRBV6-3, could not be told apart with the 87-base-pair reads, so those segments were excluded. Roughly uniform sequencing depth across donors was assumed in presence/absence analyses, although this assumption may not hold. The study gave a list of 150 to 200 TCR beta chains associated with cytomegalovirus. When HLA alleles, especially DR and DQ, strongly co-occurred, TCR associations were difficult to assign to individual alleles. A few of the identified cytomegalovirus-associated TCR beta chains were confirmed in vitro to be specific for cytomegalovirus antigens. Compared with the approximately 710-donor mean, donors in an Asian-associated ancestry cluster had fewer N-insertions in productive TCRs, according to a later genetic analysis.

In total, roughly 670 healthy bone marrow donors made up the cohort. At the time of sampling, every cohort member was nominally healthy, though immune exposures that went unrecorded were likely present. The donor tested CMV seropositive and was one of the 289 seropositive cohort members. A peripheral blood sample was collected from each donor, and TCR beta sequencing was performed on peripheral blood mononuclear cells. The Qiagen DNeasy Blood Extraction Kit was used to extract genomic DNA from the blood cell samples. V loses 2 bases, J loses 1 base, and the germline ends lie 8 bases apart. Taken from the germline V gene (reference sequence), the CDR1 and CDR2 loops are SEHNR and FQNEAQ. The CDR3 contains 14 residues, cysteine and phenylalanine counted. Kept here is only the CDR3 DNA, which spans 42 bases and is read in frame from base 1.

The V and J segments used are TRBV7-9 and TRBJ1-2; D gene: possibly TRBD1, on 5 matching bases. The sequence was obtained from a man between 45 and 60 years old in good health and CMV-seropositive. The sample was PBMCs. DNA sequence: TGTGCCAGCAGCTTATCCGGGGGTAACTATGGCTACACCTTC. Translation gives CASSLSGGNYGYTF.